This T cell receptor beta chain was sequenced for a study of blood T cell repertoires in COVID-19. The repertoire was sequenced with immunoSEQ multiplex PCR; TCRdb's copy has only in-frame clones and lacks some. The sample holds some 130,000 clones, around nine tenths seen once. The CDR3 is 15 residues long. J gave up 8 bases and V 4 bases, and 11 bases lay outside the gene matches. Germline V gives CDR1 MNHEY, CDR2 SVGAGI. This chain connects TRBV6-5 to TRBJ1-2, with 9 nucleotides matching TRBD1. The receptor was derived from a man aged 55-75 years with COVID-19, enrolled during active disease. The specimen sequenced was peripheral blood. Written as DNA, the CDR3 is TGTGCCAGCAGTTCTACCGCCCGGGACAGGGAAGGCTACACCTTC. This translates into CASSSTARDREGYTF.